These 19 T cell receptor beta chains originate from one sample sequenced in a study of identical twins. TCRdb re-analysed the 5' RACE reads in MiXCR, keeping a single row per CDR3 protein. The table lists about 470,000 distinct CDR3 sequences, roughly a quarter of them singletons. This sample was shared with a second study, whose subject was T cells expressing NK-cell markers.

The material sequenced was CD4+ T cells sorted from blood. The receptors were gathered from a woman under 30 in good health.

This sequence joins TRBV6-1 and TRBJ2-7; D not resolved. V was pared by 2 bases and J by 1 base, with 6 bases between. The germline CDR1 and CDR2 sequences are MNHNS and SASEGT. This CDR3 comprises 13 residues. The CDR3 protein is CASSEWQSYEQYF. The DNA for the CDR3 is TGTGCCAGCAGTGAATGGCAGTCCTACGAGCAGTACTTC.

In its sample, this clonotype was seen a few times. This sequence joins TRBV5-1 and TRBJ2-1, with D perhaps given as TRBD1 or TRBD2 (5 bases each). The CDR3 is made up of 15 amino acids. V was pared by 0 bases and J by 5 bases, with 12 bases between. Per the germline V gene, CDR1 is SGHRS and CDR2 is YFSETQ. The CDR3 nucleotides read TGCGCCAGCAGCTTGGGGGGGACGGATGACAATGAGCAGTTCTTC. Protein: CASSLGGTDDNEQFF.

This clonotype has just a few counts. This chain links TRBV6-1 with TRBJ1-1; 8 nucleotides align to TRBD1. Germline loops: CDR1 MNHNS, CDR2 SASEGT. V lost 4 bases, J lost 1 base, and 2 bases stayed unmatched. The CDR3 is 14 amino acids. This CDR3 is CASSGDRWNTEAFF. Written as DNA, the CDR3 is TGTGCCAGCAGTGGGGACAGGTGGAACACTGAAGCTTTCTTT.

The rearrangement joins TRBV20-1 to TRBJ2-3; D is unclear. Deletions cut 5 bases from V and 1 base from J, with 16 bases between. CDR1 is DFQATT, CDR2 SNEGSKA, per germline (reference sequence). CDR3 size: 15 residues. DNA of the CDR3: TGCAGTGCTCCGAAGCCTGGGGTCGGCACAGATACGCAGTATTTT. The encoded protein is CSAPKPGVGTDTQYF.

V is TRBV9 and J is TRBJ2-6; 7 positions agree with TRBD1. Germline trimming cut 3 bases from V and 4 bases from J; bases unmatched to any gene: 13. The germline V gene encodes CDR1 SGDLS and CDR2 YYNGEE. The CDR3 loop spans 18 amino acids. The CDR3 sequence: CASSARQGLASGANVLTF. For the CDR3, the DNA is TGTGCCAGCAGCGCCAGACAGGGTCTAGCTTCCGGGGCCAACGTCCTGACTTTC.

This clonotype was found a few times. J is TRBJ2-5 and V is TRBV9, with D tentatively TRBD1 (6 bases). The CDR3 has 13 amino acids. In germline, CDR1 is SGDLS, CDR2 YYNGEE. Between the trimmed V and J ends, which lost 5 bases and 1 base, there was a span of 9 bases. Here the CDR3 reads CASSGQFQETQYF. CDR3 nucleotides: TGTGCCAGCAGTGGACAGTTCCAAGAGACCCAGTACTTC.

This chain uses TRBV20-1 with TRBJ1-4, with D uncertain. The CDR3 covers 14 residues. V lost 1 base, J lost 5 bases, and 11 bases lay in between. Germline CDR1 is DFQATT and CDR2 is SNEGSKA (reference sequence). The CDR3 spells CSARVWGVNEKLFF. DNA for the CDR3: TGCAGTGCTAGAGTTTGGGGAGTCAATGAAAAACTGTTTTTT.

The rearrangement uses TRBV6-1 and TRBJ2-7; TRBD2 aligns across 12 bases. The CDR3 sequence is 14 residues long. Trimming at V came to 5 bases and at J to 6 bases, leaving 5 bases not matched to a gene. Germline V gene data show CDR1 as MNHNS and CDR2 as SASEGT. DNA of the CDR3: TGTGCCAGCAGTCGGACTAGCGGGAAGGTCGAGCAGTACTTC. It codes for CASSRTSGKVEQYF.

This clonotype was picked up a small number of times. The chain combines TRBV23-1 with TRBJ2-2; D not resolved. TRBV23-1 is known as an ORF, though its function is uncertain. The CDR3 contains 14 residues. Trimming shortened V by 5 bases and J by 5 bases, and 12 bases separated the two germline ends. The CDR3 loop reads CASSRPDRTGELFF. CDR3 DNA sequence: TGCGCCAGCAGTAGGCCGGACCGGACCGGGGAGCTGTTTTTT.

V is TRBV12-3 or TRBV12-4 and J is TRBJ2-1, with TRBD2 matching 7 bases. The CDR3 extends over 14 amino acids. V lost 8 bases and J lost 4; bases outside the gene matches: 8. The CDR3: CASGRERQYNEQFF. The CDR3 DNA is TGTGCCAGCGGGCGGGAGCGTCAATACAATGAGCAGTTCTTC.

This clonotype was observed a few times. In DNA form, the CDR3 reads TGCAGTGCTAGATCTGGTGGAGTCTCCTACGAGCAGTACTTC. Encoded protein: CSARSGGVSYEQYF. The chain has TRBV20-1 and TRBJ2-7; D gene uncertain. Germline loops: CDR1 DFQATT, CDR2 SNEGSKA (reference sequence). V lost 2 bases and J lost 0, with 11 bases in between. The CDR3 runs to 14 residues.

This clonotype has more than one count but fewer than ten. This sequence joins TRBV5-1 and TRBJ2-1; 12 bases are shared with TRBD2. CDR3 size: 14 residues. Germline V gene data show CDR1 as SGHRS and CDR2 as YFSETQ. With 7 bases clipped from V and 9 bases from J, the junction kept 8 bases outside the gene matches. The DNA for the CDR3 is TGCGCCAGCTCCAGGCTAGCGGGAGGGGGTGAGCAGTTCTTC. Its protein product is CASSRLAGGGEQFF.

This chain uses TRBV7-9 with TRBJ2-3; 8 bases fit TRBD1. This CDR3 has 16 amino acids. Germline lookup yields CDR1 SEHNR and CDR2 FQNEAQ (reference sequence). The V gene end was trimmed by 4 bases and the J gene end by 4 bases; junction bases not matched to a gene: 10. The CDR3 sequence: CASSSQGAYRSDTQYF. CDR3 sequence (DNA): TGTGCCAGCAGCTCGCAGGGGGCCTACAGGTCAGATACGCAGTATTTT.

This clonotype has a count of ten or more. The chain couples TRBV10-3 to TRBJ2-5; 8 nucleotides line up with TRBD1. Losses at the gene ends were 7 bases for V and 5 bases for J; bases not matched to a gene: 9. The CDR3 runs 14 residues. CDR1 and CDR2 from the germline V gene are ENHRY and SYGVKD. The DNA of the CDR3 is TGTGCCATCAACTCTGGACAGGGCAGGGAGACCCAGTACTTC. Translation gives CAINSGQGRETQYF.

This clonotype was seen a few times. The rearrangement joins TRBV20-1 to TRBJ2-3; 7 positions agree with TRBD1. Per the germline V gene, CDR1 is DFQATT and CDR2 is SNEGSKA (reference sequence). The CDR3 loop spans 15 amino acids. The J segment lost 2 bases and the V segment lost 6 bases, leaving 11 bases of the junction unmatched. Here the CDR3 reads CSAAGGFGFTDTQYF. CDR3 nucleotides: TGCAGTGCGGCAGGGGGATTTGGATTCACAGATACGCAGTATTTT.

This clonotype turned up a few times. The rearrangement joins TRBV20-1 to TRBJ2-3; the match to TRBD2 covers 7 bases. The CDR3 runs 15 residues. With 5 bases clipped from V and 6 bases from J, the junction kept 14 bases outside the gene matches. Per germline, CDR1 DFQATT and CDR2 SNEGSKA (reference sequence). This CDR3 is CSAPSARGGGDTQYF. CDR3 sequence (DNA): TGCAGTGCTCCCTCTGCGCGCGGGGGAGGGGATACGCAGTATTTT.

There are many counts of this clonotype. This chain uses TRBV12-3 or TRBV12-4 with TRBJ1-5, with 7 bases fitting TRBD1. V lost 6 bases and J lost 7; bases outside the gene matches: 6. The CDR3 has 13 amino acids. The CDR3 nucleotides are TGTGCCAGCAGCCAAGACAGGGCCCAGCCCCAGCATTTT. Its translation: CASSQDRAQPQHF.

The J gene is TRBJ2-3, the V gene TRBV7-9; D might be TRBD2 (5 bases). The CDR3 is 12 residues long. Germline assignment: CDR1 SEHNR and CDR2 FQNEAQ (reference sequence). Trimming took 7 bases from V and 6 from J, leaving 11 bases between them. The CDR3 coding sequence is TGTGCCAGCAAGCTACTAGGGGATACGCAGTATTTT. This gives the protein CASKLLGDTQYF.

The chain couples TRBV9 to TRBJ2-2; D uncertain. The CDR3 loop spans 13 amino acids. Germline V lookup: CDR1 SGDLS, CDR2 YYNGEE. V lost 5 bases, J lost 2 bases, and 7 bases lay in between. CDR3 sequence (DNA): TGTGCCAGCAGGGGATATAACACCGGGGAGCTGTTTTTT. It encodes CASRGYNTGELFF.